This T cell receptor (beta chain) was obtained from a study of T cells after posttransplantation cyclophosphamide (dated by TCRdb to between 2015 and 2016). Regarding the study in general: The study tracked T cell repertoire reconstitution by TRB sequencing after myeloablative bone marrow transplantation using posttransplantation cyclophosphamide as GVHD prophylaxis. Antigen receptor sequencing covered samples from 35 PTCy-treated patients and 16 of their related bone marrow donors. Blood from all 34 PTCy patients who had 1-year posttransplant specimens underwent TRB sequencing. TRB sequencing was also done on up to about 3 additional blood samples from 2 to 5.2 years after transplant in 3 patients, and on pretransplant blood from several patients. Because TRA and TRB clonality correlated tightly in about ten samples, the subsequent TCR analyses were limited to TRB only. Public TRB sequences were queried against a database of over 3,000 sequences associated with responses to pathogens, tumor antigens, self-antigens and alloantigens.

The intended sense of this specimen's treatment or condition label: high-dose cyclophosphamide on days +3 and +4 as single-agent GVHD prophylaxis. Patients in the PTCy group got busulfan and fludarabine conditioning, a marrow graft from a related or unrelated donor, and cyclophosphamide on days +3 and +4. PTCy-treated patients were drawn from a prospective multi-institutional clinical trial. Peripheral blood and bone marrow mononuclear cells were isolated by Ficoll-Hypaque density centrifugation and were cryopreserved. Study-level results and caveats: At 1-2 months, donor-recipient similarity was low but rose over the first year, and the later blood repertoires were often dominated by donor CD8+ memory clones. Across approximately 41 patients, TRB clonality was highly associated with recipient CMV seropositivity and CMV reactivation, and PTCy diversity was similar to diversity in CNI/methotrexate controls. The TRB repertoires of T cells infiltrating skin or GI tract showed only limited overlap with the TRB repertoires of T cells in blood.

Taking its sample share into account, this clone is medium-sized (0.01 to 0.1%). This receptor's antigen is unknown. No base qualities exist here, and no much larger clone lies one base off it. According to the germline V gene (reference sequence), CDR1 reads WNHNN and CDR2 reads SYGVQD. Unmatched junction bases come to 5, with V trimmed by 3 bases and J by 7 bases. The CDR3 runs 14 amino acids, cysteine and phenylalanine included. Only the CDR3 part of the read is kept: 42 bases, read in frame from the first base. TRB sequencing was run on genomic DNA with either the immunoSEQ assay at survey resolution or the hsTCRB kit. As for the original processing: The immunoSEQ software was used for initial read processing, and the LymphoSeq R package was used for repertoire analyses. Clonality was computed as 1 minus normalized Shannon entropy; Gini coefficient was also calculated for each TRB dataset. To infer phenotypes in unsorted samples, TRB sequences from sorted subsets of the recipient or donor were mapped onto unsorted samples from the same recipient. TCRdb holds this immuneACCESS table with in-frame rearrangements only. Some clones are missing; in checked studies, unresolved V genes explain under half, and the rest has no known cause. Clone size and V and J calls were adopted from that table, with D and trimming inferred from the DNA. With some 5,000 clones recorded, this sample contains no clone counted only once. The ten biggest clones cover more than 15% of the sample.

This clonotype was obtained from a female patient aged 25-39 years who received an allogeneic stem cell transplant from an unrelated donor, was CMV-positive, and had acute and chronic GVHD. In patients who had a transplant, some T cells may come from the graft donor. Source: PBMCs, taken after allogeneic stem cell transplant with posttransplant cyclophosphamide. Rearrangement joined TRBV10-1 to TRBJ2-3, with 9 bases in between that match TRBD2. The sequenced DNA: TGCGCCAGCAGTGAAGGCGGGAGGGCGAATACGCAGTATTTT. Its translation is CASSEGGRANTQYF.